The present TCR beta chain was sequenced within a study of quantifying T cell responses using KT2 cells. Study at large: Reverse transcription used primers in the TCR alpha and beta constant regions.

KT2, a clone with a known TCR, was spiked into unfractionated PBMC. A range of KT2-to-PBMC ratios was made using fixed PBMC numbers. This clonotype has at least ten counts. In germline, CDR1 is SGHNT, CDR2 YENEEA. V lost 1 base and J lost 1, with 7 bases in between. The CDR3 loop spans 14 amino acids. Each cDNA got a UMI-containing oligo ligated at its 3' end. The first PCR ran three to four cycles with an equimolar RC1.1 and RC1.2 beta primer mix. One entry per CDR3 protein results from TCRdb running MiXCR on the UMI-ligation and nested PCR reads. The sample holds 40,000 or so distinct CDR3 sequences; over 15% are singletons and the top ten take roughly 44%.

The clonotype comes from a human donor. The rearrangement links TRBV11-3 to TRBJ1-2, with D possibly matching TRBD1 (5 bases). Sequencing was done on a sample of PBMCs spiked with cells of the T cell clone KT2. The CDR3 sequence is CASSLGGINYGYTF. CDR3 bases: TGTGCCAGCAGCTTAGGGGGGATTAACTATGGCTACACCTTC.